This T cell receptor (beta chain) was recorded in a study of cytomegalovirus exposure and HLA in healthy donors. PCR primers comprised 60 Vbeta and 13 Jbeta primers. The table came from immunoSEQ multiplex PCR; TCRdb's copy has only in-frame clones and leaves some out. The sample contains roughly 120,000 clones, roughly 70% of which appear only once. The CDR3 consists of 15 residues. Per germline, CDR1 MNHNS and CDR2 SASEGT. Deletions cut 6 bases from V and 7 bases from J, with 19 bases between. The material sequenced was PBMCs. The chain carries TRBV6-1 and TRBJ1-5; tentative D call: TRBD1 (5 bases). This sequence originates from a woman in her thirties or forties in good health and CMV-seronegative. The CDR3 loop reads CASRDTAGRRQPQHF. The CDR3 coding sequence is TGTGCCAGCAGGGACACCGCAGGGAGGAGGCAGCCCCAGCATTTT.